This TCR beta chain was recovered during a study of cytomegalovirus exposure and HLA in healthy donors (dated by TCRdb to the late 2010s). Turning to the overall study: An earlier analysis of roughly 630 of the donors reported approximately 270 Gb of sequence data and roughly 110 million unique TCR beta sequences from around 200 million T cells. Roughly 300 gigabases of sequencing data and around 87 million unique TCR sequences were included in an early release covering around 600 HLA-typed donors. The genetic ancestry cluster associated with self-reported Caucasian donors included about four fifths of the 398 genotyped donors. The aim of the study was to test whether cataloging public T cell receptors could identify signatures of past pathogen exposure. The T cell repertoires of about 700 subjects were profiled by immunosequencing and related to cytomegalovirus serostatus. Besides the first cohort of hundreds of subjects, a separate validation cohort made up of 95 to 150 different subjects was used. To predict cytomegalovirus infection status, the study brought together high-throughput TCR immunosequencing, statistical association of individual TCRs with disease status, and machine learning. A later analysis re-examined previously published TCR beta repertoires from more than 650 donors and added high-resolution HLA genotyping to investigate patterns of TCR occurrence. In the later analysis, no new phenotypic data were used to find candidate immune exposures; instead, reliance was placed on TCR beta sequences and their occurrence across donors. An earlier analysis of 587 of the donors applied high-throughput TCR beta sequencing to assess whether each TCR beta V gene segment acted as functional or pseudogenic. Alongside the repertoire data, information on donor age, sex, ethnicity and CMV serostatus was compiled. Genome-wide SNP genotypes for about 60% of the roughly 700 donors were used in a later genetic analysis, which treated that subset as a discovery cohort. All discovery cohort repertoires had been generated using a single sequencing platform. HLA typing covered class I and class II loci at four-digit resolution. Typing coverage differed by locus: A, B, C, DRB1 and DQB1 were typed in roughly 629-640 donors, DQA1 in 522, DPA1 in some 570, and DPB1 in roughly 450. Four or five DR-DQ haplotypes were handled as single units for association and clustering because linkage in the cohort was strong. Across around 400 genotyped donors of the cohort, an average of approximately 240,000 unique TCR beta nucleotide sequences per donor were sequenced, and about a sixth of those sequences were non-productive.

The protocol used for the library was the immunoSEQ multiplex PCR assay. For the multiplex PCR, a mixture combining 60 forward primers for TCR Vbeta segments and 13 reverse primers for TCR Jbeta segments was used. The CDR3 region of rearranged TCR beta genes was amplified from genomic DNA by a multiplex PCR assay. The amplified TCR beta libraries were sequenced on the Illumina HiSeq System as 87-base-pair reads. Under the source paper's analysis protocol: Across the 600 to 700 repertoires, a later analysis counted tens of millions of unique TCR beta chains, around 11 million of which were shared by at least two donors. To remove PCR and sequencing errors, raw reads were error-corrected and collapsed into unique sequences using a nearest-neighbor algorithm that merged closely related sequences. CDR3 sequences were aligned to IMGT reference sequences to assign V, D and J gene segments. Each retained sequence needed at least a six-nucleotide match to both a V gene segment and a J gene segment. Rearrangements were called productive when the CDR3 lacked stop codons and stayed in frame with V and J; all others were non-productive. CDR3 was defined by IMGT convention, running from the second conserved V-encoded cysteine to the conserved J-encoded phenylalanine. The earlier analysis of about 530 of the donors excluded any sequence lacking an unambiguous match to a single V gene segment. An earlier analysis of several hundred of the donors called V segments functional above 56.7% productive rearrangements and segregating when the between-donor standard deviation exceeded 5%. To diagnose cytomegalovirus status from the catalog of TCR beta chain sequences, a statistical classification framework was built. V and J gene assignment, in a later analysis, came from comparing TCR nucleotide sequences with IMGT/GENE-DB human TR gene sequences. The TCRdist pipeline was used in a later analysis to assign CDR3 sequences and most-parsimonious VDJ recombination scenarios. In a later analysis, each TCR beta chain was defined by its CDR3 amino acid sequence together with its V-gene family, and reads lacking a unique V-gene family were excluded. In a later analysis, around 650 highly shared, low-generation-probability nucleotide sequences were removed to address suspected cross-contamination and a sequencing artifact. In a later analysis, a clonal expansion index for each public chain was calculated from normalized within-repertoire ranks of inferred template counts. In a later analysis, generation probabilities were computed with a VDJ recombination model fitted to out-of-frame rearrangements, and the resulting probabilities were checked against IGoR. In a later analysis, TCR-TCR, TCR-HLA and TCR-CMV co-occurrence was scored with hypergeometric tests, and a repertoire-size bias correction was applied to TCR pairs. False discovery rates were estimated in a later analysis by permuting HLA or CMV assignments 20 times. In a later analysis, co-occurring TCRs were grouped using DBSCAN, and TCRdist sequence similarity was added for clustering within HLA-allele-positive subsets. For co-occurrence clustering, repertoires with fewer than 30,000 or more than 120,000 public chains were excluded, along with four or five repertoires with anomalous nucleotide sharing. Imported from immuneACCESS, the table was reduced by TCRdb to in-frame sequences with V and J called. These copies leave out some clones; in studies compared against another copy, an unresolved V gene accounts for under half, and the cause of the remainder is not known. V and J calls and clone size follow that table, whereas D and trimming were derived from the DNA. Within this sample are around 210,000 clones, with about 85% of them counted one time only. Approximately 0.39% of the sample belongs to the ten largest clones.

For this clone: This clone's antigen is unknown. One base away there is no much larger clone; base qualities are not given.

As encoded in the germline V gene, CDR1 is SGHDT while CDR2 is YYEEEE. V is clipped by 1 base and J by 2 bases, and the sequence between their germline boundaries is 14 bases long. The cysteine opens and the phenylalanine closes a CDR3 of 16 amino acids. Only the CDR3 DNA is retained, 48 bases long and in frame from the first base. The cohort consisted of 666 healthy bone marrow donors. At the time of sampling, all cohort members were nominally healthy, though unrecorded immune exposures were likely present. The donor tested CMV seropositive and was one of the 289 seropositive cohort members. Each donor provided a peripheral blood sample, and peripheral blood mononuclear cells were used for TCR beta sequencing. Genomic DNA was extracted from the blood cell samples with the Qiagen DNeasy Blood Extraction Kit. The paper's findings and limits, for the study overall: A later analysis found that TCR association rates varied across HLA loci, with DRB1 alleles showing the most associated TCRs and HLA-C alleles the fewest. Because HLA typing was unavailable for some donors at each locus, only the typed subset was used in association tests. Most TCR sequences were seen in very few donors, while some public TCRs were found in many individuals. Linkage disequilibrium might explain the correlated functional status among segregating V segments, but an unknown experimental factor could not be ruled out. A few of the identified cytomegalovirus-associated TCR beta chains were confirmed in vitro to be specific for cytomegalovirus antigens. According to a later analysis, parvovirus B19, influenza, CMV and Epstein-Barr virus appeared linked to several top co-occurrence clusters. Broadly in line with IMGT annotations, most TCR beta V segments showed up in productive rearrangements about 87% or about 30% of the time in an earlier analysis of approximately 640 of the donors. The authors suggested that the approach could potentially be generalized to other disease states and immunological phenotypes. Some IMGT-functional V segments, including TRBV6-2 and TRBV6-3, could not be told apart with the 87-base-pair reads, so those segments were excluded. The classifier was reported to diagnose cytomegalovirus status with high specificity and sensitivity in both the original and validation cohorts. When HLA alleles, especially DR and DQ, strongly co-occurred, TCR associations were difficult to assign to individual alleles. A further reported finding was that TCR beta sequences accurately predicted the HLA-A and HLA-B alleles for most subjects in the first cohort. Because counts were too low, roughly 16 rarely observed V segments, including chromosome 9 orphons, were left out of the earlier analysis of roughly 600 of the donors. For the cohort, immune exposure information was limited to CMV serostatus. An association between a missense DCLRE1C variant and V-gene and J-gene trimming of TCR beta chains was found in a later genetic analysis and replicated in an independent cohort. Compared with equally common non-associated chains, HLA-associated TCR beta chains in a later analysis were more clonally expanded and had lower generation probabilities. A later analysis found that most CMV-associated TCR beta chains appeared HLA-restricted, with HLA associations seemingly driven largely by CMV exposure. A later genetic analysis reported fewer N-insertions in productive TCRs among donors in an Asian-associated ancestry cluster than the roughly 700-donor mean. A later analysis associated some 17,000 TCR beta sequences with specific HLA alleles at a false discovery rate of 0.05. The study gave a list of 150 to 200 TCR beta chains associated with cytomegalovirus. A cluster of highly shared sequence variants was judged likely to be a technical artifact of the sequencing pipeline. Presence/absence analyses assumed roughly uniform sequencing depth across donors, an assumption that may not hold. This cohort had only TCR beta chains sequenced, and the lack of alpha or paired-chain data limited which features could be detected.

The material sequenced was PBMCs. The TCR comes from a male donor in good health and CMV-seropositive. The chain uses TRBV5-6 and TRBJ2-3; a tentative D call is TRBD1 (5 bases match). The base sequence is TGTGCCAGCAGCTTGTCTCCGACAGCAATCACAGATACGCAGTATTTT. It specifies CASSLSPTAITDTQYF.